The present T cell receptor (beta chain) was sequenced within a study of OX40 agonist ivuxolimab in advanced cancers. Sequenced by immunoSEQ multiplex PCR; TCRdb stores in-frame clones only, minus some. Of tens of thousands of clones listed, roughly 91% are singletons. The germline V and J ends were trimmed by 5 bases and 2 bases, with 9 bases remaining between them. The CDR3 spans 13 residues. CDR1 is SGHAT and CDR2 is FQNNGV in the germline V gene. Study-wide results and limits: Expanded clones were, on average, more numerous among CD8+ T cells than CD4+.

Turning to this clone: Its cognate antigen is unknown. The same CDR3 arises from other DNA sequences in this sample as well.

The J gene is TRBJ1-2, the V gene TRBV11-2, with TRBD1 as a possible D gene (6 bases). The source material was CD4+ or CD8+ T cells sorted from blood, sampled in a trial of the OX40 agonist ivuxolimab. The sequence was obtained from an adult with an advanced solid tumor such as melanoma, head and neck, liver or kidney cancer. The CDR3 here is CASSPQGNYGYTF. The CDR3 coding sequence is TGTGCCAGCAGCCCACAGGGAAACTATGGCTACACCTTC.